The 28 T cell receptor beta chains below all came from one sample that was sequenced in a study of a mutant IDH1 vaccine in newly diagnosed glioma. The antigens these receptors bind are not known. Sequenced by immunoSEQ multiplex PCR; TCRdb stores in-frame clones only, minus some. The sample has roughly 120,000 clones; 85% to 90% are singletons. The sample's time point: week 11, during vaccination. Doses comprised 300 ug of mutant IDH1 20-mer peptide each, plus topical imiquimod. Sequencing was performed on PBMCs, taken from a glioma patient whose treatment included an IDH1 peptide vaccine. The origin of the receptors is a woman aged 50 to 65 with glioma.

V and J are TRBV10-1 and TRBJ1-2; the D is unclear. Germline V gene lookup returns CDR1 WNHNN and CDR2 SYGVQD (reference sequence). Trimming left V 4 bases short and J 4 bases short, with 10 bases between. The CDR3 runs to 13 residues. In nucleotides, the CDR3 is TGCGCCAGCAGTGGAAACACCCGCTATGGCTACACCTTC. Translated: CASSGNTRYGYTF.

The chain couples TRBV5-1 to TRBJ1-2; TRBD1 matches at 9 bases. V shed 0 bases and J 3 bases; nucleotides not matched to a gene: 6. The CDR3 extends over 16 amino acids. The V gene's germline CDR1 is SGHRS and CDR2 YFSETQ. DNA for the CDR3: TGCGCCAGCAGCTTGGGGGGCCGGACAGGGGACTATGGCTACACCTTC. Amino acid sequence: CASSLGGRTGDYGYTF.

This clone was seen once. This sequence joins TRBV28 and TRBJ1-2; D is perhaps TRBD1 (6 bases). Per germline, CDR1 MDHEN and CDR2 SYDVKM. The CDR3 runs 14 residues. With 0 bases removed from V and 8 bases from J, the gap between germline ends came to 13 bases. The chain's CDR3 is CASSLWDSSGGYTF. CDR3 sequence (DNA): TGTGCCAGCAGTTTATGGGACAGCTCAGGAGGCTACACCTTC.

This chain uses TRBV4-1 with TRBJ2-1; D is undetermined. Trimming took 1 base from V and 3 from J, leaving 4 bases between them. The germline V gene encodes CDR1 MGHRA and CDR2 YSYEKL. This CDR3 has 13 residues. The CDR3 DNA follows: TGCGCCAGCAGCCAAGTACGCTACAATGAGCAGTTCTTC. It codes for CASSQVRYNEQFF.

J is TRBJ2-2 and V is TRBV28; 7 bases are shared with TRBD1. V gave up 6 bases and J gave up 4 bases; unmatched junction bases: 8. Germline values: CDR1 MDHEN, CDR2 SYDVKM. The CDR3 runs 15 residues. The CDR3 DNA follows: TGTGCCAGCAGACCCACAGGGGCCGCCACCGGGGAGCTGTTTTTT. Translation gives CASRPTGAATGELFF.

The chain employs TRBV7-9 and TRBJ2-5, with TRBD1 as a possible D gene (5 bases). The CDR3 length is 13 residues. Germline CDR1 is SEHNR and CDR2 is FQNEAQ (reference sequence). V lost 3 bases to trimming and J lost 5 bases, with 10 bases between them. The CDR3 loop reads CASSFKGWETQYF. The CDR3 coding sequence is TGTGCCAGCAGCTTTAAGGGGTGGGAGACCCAGTACTTC.

This rearrangement joins TRBV28 to TRBJ2-4, with TRBD2 as a possible D gene (6 bases). The germline gives CDR1 MDHEN, CDR2 SYDVKM. V dropped 1 base and J dropped 0 bases, with 10 bases sitting between them. The CDR3 runs 16 residues. The DNA of the CDR3 is TGTGCCAGCAGTTTATTTGGAGGGATAGCCAAAAACATTCAGTACTTC. It encodes CASSLFGGIAKNIQYF.

The chain joins TRBV27 to TRBJ2-1; 9 bases line up with TRBD2. V lost 4 bases to trimming and J lost 7 bases; unmatched junction nucleotides: 11. The CDR3 contains 16 residues. Germline V lookup: CDR1 MNHEY, CDR2 SMNVEV (reference sequence). The CDR3 region is CASSSSTSGDQNEQFF. In DNA form, the CDR3 reads TGTGCCAGCAGTTCCTCGACTAGCGGAGACCAGAATGAGCAGTTCTTC.

The genes are TRBV27 and TRBJ2-3; D may be TRBD2 (6 bases). The germline CDR1 and CDR2 sequences are MNHEY and SMNVEV (reference sequence). The length of the CDR3 is 16 residues. Trimming left V 5 bases short and J 0 bases short, with 15 bases between. CDR3: CASSEIAVLSTDTQYF. The CDR3 DNA is TGTGCCAGCAGTGAAATAGCGGTATTGAGCACAGATACGCAGTATTTT.

The count of this clone is one. The CDR3 loop is CASSPRWGGTDTQYF. The CDR3 DNA follows: TGTGCCAGCTCACCACGGTGGGGGGGCACAGATACGCAGTATTTT. V and J are TRBV18 and TRBJ2-3; possible D gene TRBD2, 6 bases. CDR1 KGHSH and CDR2 LQKENI come from the germline V gene. Trimming left V 1 base short and J 1 base short, with 9 bases between. CDR3 length equals 15 residues.

The chain links TRBV28 to TRBJ1-5; D gene uncertain. The CDR3 sequence is 13 residues long. Trimming left V 2 bases short and J 10 bases short, with 12 bases between. Germline-derived CDR1 and CDR2 are MDHEN and SYDVKM. This chain's CDR3 is CASSLTPYYPQHF. The CDR3 nucleotides read TGTGCCAGCAGTTTAACACCCTACTACCCCCAGCATTTT.

The CDR3 protein is CASSVGGGRASTDTQYF. CDR3 DNA sequence: TGTGCCAGCAGCGTAGGAGGCGGGAGGGCGAGTACAGATACGCAGTATTTT. The chain is built from TRBV9 and TRBJ2-3; 9 positions match TRBD2. The V gene end was trimmed by 0 bases and the J gene end by 3 bases; junction bases not matched to a gene: 8. Germline V gives CDR1 SGDLS, CDR2 YYNGEE. This CDR3 has 17 amino acids.

The chain links TRBV7-8 to TRBJ1-1; D is unclear. The V end was cut by 3 bases, the J end by 4 bases, with 9 bases between. The CDR3 spans 13 residues. Germline V CDR1 and CDR2: SGHVS, FQNEAQ. CDR3 residues: CASSFDQTTEAFF. The CDR3 bases are TGTGCCAGCAGCTTCGACCAAACCACTGAAGCTTTCTTT.

V is TRBV5-8 and J is TRBJ1-2, with D uncertain. The CDR3 spans 10 residues. The germline V and J ends were trimmed by 2 bases and 8 bases, with 4 bases remaining between them. CDR1 and CDR2 from the germline V gene are SGHTS and YDEGEE. This chain's CDR3 is CASSFQGYTF. Written as DNA, the CDR3 is TGTGCCAGCAGCTTTCAGGGCTACACCTTC.

The chain joins TRBV30 to TRBJ2-2, with 11 nucleotides matching TRBD1. The CDR3 has 18 residues. CDR1 and CDR2 from the germline V gene are GTSNPN and SVGIG (reference sequence). Germline trimming cut 4 bases from V and 0 bases from J; bases unmatched to any gene: 10. This chain's CDR3 is CAWTTKPGQGANTGELFF. The CDR3, as DNA: TGTGCCTGGACCACCAAGCCGGGACAGGGGGCGAACACCGGGGAGCTGTTTTTT.

The table lists this clone with a count of one. The chain combines TRBV9 with TRBJ2-1; D is perhaps TRBD1 or TRBD2 (6 bases each). CDR3 size: 17 residues. CDR1 and CDR2 from the germline V gene are SGDLS and YYNGEE. Trimming removed 3 bases at V and 3 bases at J, with 19 bases between. The DNA of the CDR3 is TGTGCCAGCAGCGGTAGTAGGACGGGGGACAACTACAATGAGCAGTTCTTC. It yields the protein CASSGSRTGDNYNEQFF.

This clone showed up just once. This chain connects TRBV18 to TRBJ2-7; TRBD2 matches at 7 bases. The CDR3 sequence is 14 residues long. Germline loops: CDR1 KGHSH, CDR2 LQKENI. J was trimmed by 3 bases and V by 6 bases; bases with no gene match: 8. The CDR3 spells CASSEWDYHYEQYF. The CDR3, as DNA: TGTGCCAGCTCGGAATGGGACTACCACTACGAGCAGTACTTC. The full variable domain, rest sourced from reference TRBV18 and TRBJ2-7, is NAGVMQNPRHLVRRRGQEARLRCSPMKGHSHVYWYRQLPEEGLKFMVYLQKENIIDESGMPKERFSAEFPKEGPSILRIQQVVRGDSAAYFCASSEWDYHYEQYFGPGTRLTVT.

In its sample, this clone was seen once. The chain couples TRBV18 to TRBJ2-2; the D gene is possibly TRBD1 (6 bases). V was clipped by 6 bases and J by 2 bases, with 16 bases between them. There are 16 residues in the CDR3. Looked up from germline, CDR1 is KGHSH and CDR2 is LQKENI. The chain's CDR3 is CASSTRTAANTGELFF. CDR3 in DNA: TGTGCCAGCTCGACAAGGACAGCAGCTAACACCGGGGAGCTGTTTTTT.

CDR3 sequence reads: CASLGTGVVRHYGYTF. The CDR3 DNA follows: TGTGCCAGCCTCGGGACAGGGGTAGTTCGGCACTATGGCTACACCTTC. The chain carries TRBV28 and TRBJ1-2; 10 bases map to TRBD1. Unmatched junction bases numbered 12, after V lost 8 bases and J lost 3 bases. This CDR3 has 16 amino acids. In germline, CDR1 is MDHEN, CDR2 SYDVKM.

This chain links TRBV30 with TRBJ2-7; 7 bases match TRBD2. Germline trimming cut 1 base from V and 6 bases from J; bases unmatched to any gene: 6. Germline lookup yields CDR1 GTSNPN and CDR2 SVGIG (reference sequence). The CDR3 sequence is 13 residues long. Here the CDR3 DNA reads TGTGCCTGGAGTGGGAACGGGAGGATCGAGCAGTACTTC. Its translation: CAWSGNGRIEQYF.

The chain uses TRBV9 and TRBJ2-5; 8 bases map to TRBD2. Trimming at V came to 0 bases and at J to 4 bases, leaving 2 bases not matched to a gene. The CDR3 has 14 amino acids. Germline V gene data show CDR1 as SGDLS and CDR2 as YYNGEE. The DNA for the CDR3 is TGTGCCAGCAGCGTAGACGGGAGGGGAGAGACCCAGTACTTC. This gives the protein CASSVDGRGETQYF.

In its sample, this clone was seen once. The V gene is TRBV7-9, the J gene TRBJ2-7; D remains unclear. Germline V gene sequence: CDR1 SEHNR, CDR2 FQNEAQ (reference sequence). The CDR3 totals 14 residues. The ends were cut back, 5 bases at V and 2 bases at J, with 13 bases in the middle. CDR3 in amino acids: CASSPRTAPYEQYF. The DNA for the CDR3 is TGTGCCAGCAGCCCACGGACGGCCCCCTACGAGCAGTACTTC.

V and J are TRBV18 and TRBJ1-1; possibly TRBD1 for D (5 bases). The CDR3 is 16 residues long. Looked up from germline, CDR1 is KGHSH and CDR2 is LQKENI. V lost 1 base and J 5 bases, leaving 17 bases between the germline ends. This chain's CDR3 is CASSPQFSQRGTEAFF. Here the CDR3 DNA reads TGTGCCAGCTCACCACAATTCTCCCAGAGGGGAACTGAAGCTTTCTTT.

The gene calls are TRBV28 and TRBJ1-2, with TRBD1 matching 7 bases. V dropped 6 bases and J dropped 6; count of bases not matched to a gene: 13. The CDR3 is 15 amino acids. CDR1 is MDHEN, CDR2 SYDVKM, per germline. This CDR3 is CASSGGGRGMHGYTF. For the CDR3, the DNA is TGTGCCAGCAGCGGCGGGGGCAGGGGGATGCATGGCTACACCTTC.

This chain joins TRBV19 and TRBJ2-5; 9 nucleotides line up with TRBD1. The length of the CDR3 is 15 residues. Looked up from germline, CDR1 is LNHDA and CDR2 is SQIVND (reference sequence). J lost 4 bases, V lost 4 bases, and 7 bases had no gene match. The CDR3 sequence: CASSTPGQGIETQYF. The CDR3 nucleotides read TGTGCCAGTAGTACTCCGGGACAGGGAATAGAGACCCAGTACTTC. The variable domain in full, with the rest retrieved from reference TRBV19 and TRBJ2-5, is DGGITQSPKYLFRKEGQNVTLSCEQNLNHDAMYWYRQDPGQGLRLIYYSQIVNDFQKGDIAEGYSVSREKKESFPLTVTSAQKNPTAFYLCASSTPGQGIETQYFGPGTRLLVL.

J is TRBJ1-1 and V is TRBV21-1. TRBV21-1 is listed as a pseudogene. The CDR3 has 17 amino acids. CDR3 nucleotide sequence: TGTGCCAGCAGCAAAACGGGACCCGGGGGGGAATGGACTGAAGCTTTCTTT. Its translation is CASSKTGPGGEWTEAFF.

This sequence joins TRBV6-5 and TRBJ1-2, with a weak D call TRBD1 (5 bases). CDR1 and CDR2 (germline): MNHEY, SVGAGI. The CDR3 length is 13 residues. Trimming cost V 5 bases and J 6 bases, with 13 bases left between them. The CDR3 DNA reads TGTGCCAGCAGTGCAGGGACTTCCCATGGCTACACCTTC. It translates to CASSAGTSHGYTF.

This chain connects TRBV19 to TRBJ1-5, with D possibly matching TRBD1 (5 bases). The CDR3 covers 14 residues. Trimming shortened V by 6 bases and J by 3 bases, and 12 bases separated the two germline ends. Germline CDR1 LNHDA, CDR2 SQIVND (reference sequence). This chain's CDR3 is CASRSQGNNQPQHF. The CDR3, as DNA: TGTGCCAGTAGATCCCAGGGCAACAATCAGCCCCAGCATTTT.